This TCR beta chain was captured by sequencing in a study of cytomegalovirus exposure and HLA in healthy donors. Overall study: Tens of millions of unique TCRs from HLA-typed donors were held in an early release of data.

On this clone: Its antigen is not identified.

CDR1 and CDR2 (germline): MNHEY, SVGAGI. The CDR3 contains 15 residues. Losses at the gene ends were 5 bases for V and 5 bases for J; bases not matched to a gene: 5. 13 Jbeta primers and 60 Vbeta primers were used for the PCR. Some clones are missing from TCRdb's copy, which holds only in-frame ones; the method was immunoSEQ multiplex PCR. The data contain 150,000 to 200,000 clones, 75% to 90% of them singletons. General study points: V- and J-gene trimming of TCR beta was linked (in a later analysis) to a missense DCLRE1C variant.

This chain uses TRBV6-5 with TRBJ2-5; 13 nucleotides agree with TRBD2. The sequencing sample was made of PBMCs. This receptor was identified in a boy younger than 10 in good health and CMV-seronegative. DNA for the CDR3: TGTGCCAGCAGTGTTACTAGCGGGGGGGCCGAGACCCAGTACTTC. Translation: CASSVTSGGAETQYF.